The 19 T cell receptor beta chains presented below share a single source sample, sequenced in a study of T cell responses to AZD1222 COVID-19 vaccine. Some clones are missing from TCRdb's copy, which holds only in-frame ones; the method was immunoSEQ multiplex PCR. The sample has about 96,000 clones; 85% to 90% are singletons. Source: peripheral blood, taken on day 0 of AZD1222 vaccination. These receptors all come from an adult in good health.

Only a few counts were recorded for this clone. The chain links TRBV28 to TRBJ1-5; D gene uncertain. Per the germline V gene, CDR1 is MDHEN and CDR2 is SYDVKM. Between the trimmed V and J ends, which lost 5 bases and 2 bases, there was a span of 1 base. The CDR3 totals 11 residues. The CDR3 is CASSRNQPQHF. The CDR3 nucleotides are TGTGCCAGCAGTCGCAATCAGCCCCAGCATTTT.

The V and J genes are TRBV7-9 and TRBJ1-2; D call uncertain. The germline V and J ends were trimmed by 1 base and 2 bases, with 14 bases remaining between them. The CDR3 sequence is 16 residues long. Per germline, CDR1 SEHNR and CDR2 FQNEAQ (reference sequence). In DNA, the CDR3 is TGTGCCAGCAGCTTAGGAGGTTCAGCTATCAACTATGGCTACACCTTC. The encoded protein is CASSLGGSAINYGYTF.

The chain is built from TRBV30 and TRBJ1-3, with 10 bases lining up with TRBD1. Germline CDR1 and CDR2: GTSNPN and SVGIG (reference sequence). J lost 2 bases, V lost 5 bases, and 3 bases had no gene match. CDR3 length: 14 amino acids. The CDR3, as DNA: TGTGCCTGGGCCGGGACAGGGGCTGGAAACACCATATATTTT. Encoded protein: CAWAGTGAGNTIYF. Using reference TRBV30 and TRBJ1-3 for the parts outside the CDR3, the full variable domain is SQTIHQWPATLVQPVGSPLSLECTVEGTSNPNLYWYRQAAGRGLQLLFYSVGIGQISSEVPQNLSASRPQDRQFILSSKKLLLSDSGFYLCAWAGTGAGNTIYFGEGSWLTVV.

This chain uses TRBV30 with TRBJ2-7, with 10 positions matching TRBD2. The CDR3 runs to 14 residues. Germline-derived CDR1 and CDR2 are GTSNPN and SVGIG (reference sequence). V dropped 0 bases and J dropped 7; count of bases not matched to a gene: 6. The DNA for the CDR3 is TGTGCCTGGAGTGTAGCGGGAGGGCTATGGGAGCAGTACTTC. This gives the protein CAWSVAGGLWEQYF.

The chain employs TRBV5-6 and TRBJ2-3; no definite D call. Germline V CDR1 and CDR2: SGHDT, YYEEEE. V lost 1 base, J lost 9 bases, and 12 bases lay in between. CDR3 length: 13 amino acids. CDR3 protein: CASSLTRFDTQYF. The CDR3 bases are TGTGCCAGCAGCTTGACCCGGTTTGACACGCAGTATTTT.

V is TRBV30 and J is TRBJ2-1, with 10 bases fitting TRBD1. The CDR3 is 14 amino acids. V shed 5 bases and J 10 bases; nucleotides not matched to a gene: 11. Looked up from germline, CDR1 is GTSNPN and CDR2 is SVGIG (reference sequence). The chain's CDR3 is CAWDRGPSDWEQFF. In nucleotides, the CDR3 is TGTGCCTGGGACAGGGGGCCTTCGGATTGGGAGCAGTTCTTC.

The DNA for the CDR3 is TGTGCCAGCAGCCCCCACTCTGGAAACACCATATATTTT. Translation: CASSPHSGNTIYF. The chain recombines TRBV7-3 with TRBJ1-3; no definite D call. Germline loops: CDR1 SGHTA, CDR2 FQGTGA. The V end lost 5 bases, the J end lost 0 bases, and 5 bases lay between the germline ends. The CDR3 length is 13 residues.

This sequence joins TRBV28 and TRBJ2-2; TRBD2 might be the D (5 bases). This CDR3 region has 12 residues. CDR1 MDHEN and CDR2 SYDVKM come from the germline V gene. Trimming left V 6 bases short and J 7 bases short, with 9 bases between. CDR3 loop: CASSLSVGELFF. CDR3 coding DNA: TGTGCCAGCAGCCTTAGCGTCGGGGAGCTGTTTTTT.

V and J are TRBV25-1 and TRBJ1-4, with D uncertain. Trimming shortened V by 6 bases and J by 5 bases, and 7 bases separated the two germline ends. Germline V gene data show CDR1 as MGHDK and CDR2 as SYGVNS. The CDR3 extends over 12 amino acids. The CDR3 region has the DNA TGTGCCAGCAGGGCACGGAATGAAAAACTGTTTTTT. It codes for CASRARNEKLFF. The full variable domain, in which reference TRBV25-1 and TRBJ1-4 provide the parts outside the CDR3, is EADIYQTPRYLVIGTGKKITLECSQTMGHDKMYWYQQDPGMELHLIHYSYGVNSTEKGDLSSESTVSRIRTEHFPLTLESARPSHTSQYLCASRARNEKLFFGSGTQLSVL.

The chain has TRBV28 and TRBJ2-5, with 10 positions matching TRBD2. The CDR3 is 15 residues long. V dropped 4 bases and J dropped 1; count of bases not matched to a gene: 3. Germline values: CDR1 MDHEN, CDR2 SYDVKM. The CDR3 sequence is CASSSSGGVQETQYF. The CDR3, as DNA: TGTGCCAGCAGTTCTAGCGGGGGAGTCCAAGAGACCCAGTACTTC.

The V call is TRBV5-8, the J call TRBJ2-7, with D perhaps assigned TRBD1 or TRBD2 (5 bases each). The V and J ends lost 4 bases and 1 base respectively, with 18 bases between them. Germline V gene sequence: CDR1 SGHTS, CDR2 YDEGEE. This CDR3 has 16 amino acids. This CDR3 is CASSRTGAGGSYEQYF. The CDR3 coding sequence is TGTGCCAGCAGCCGGACCGGGGCCGGAGGATCCTACGAGCAGTACTTC.

This clone was seen once. The chain links TRBV19 to TRBJ1-5; a possible D gene is TRBD1 (5 bases). The germline V gene encodes CDR1 LNHDA and CDR2 SQIVND (reference sequence). The CDR3 is made up of 14 amino acids. Trimming shortened V by 1 base and J by 4 bases, and 8 bases separated the two germline ends. CDR3 region: CASSIGAGNQPQHF. Here the CDR3 DNA reads TGTGCCAGTAGTATAGGGGCAGGGAATCAGCCCCAGCATTTT.

This chain connects TRBV7-2 to TRBJ2-1; TRBD2 aligns across 8 bases. After removal of 2 bases from V and 4 bases from J, the junction contained 7 bases not matched to a gene. The CDR3 contains 16 residues. Germline lookup yields CDR1 SGHTA and CDR2 FQGNSA. CDR3 in DNA: TGTGCCAGCAGCTTATCAGCAGCGGGAGCTTACAATGAGCAGTTCTTC. Translated: CASSLSAAGAYNEQFF.

The V call is TRBV24-1, the J call TRBJ1-2, with TRBD1 matching 10 bases. Unmatched junction bases numbered 5, after V lost 2 bases and J lost 3 bases. Germline V lookup: CDR1 KGHDR, CDR2 SFDVKD. The CDR3 contains 16 residues. CDR3 sequence (DNA): TGTGCCACCAGTGATTCCCGGGACAGGGGACACTATGGCTACACCTTC. It translates to CATSDSRDRGHYGYTF.

The chain combines TRBV23-1 with TRBJ2-7; TRBD1 agrees at 7 bases. TRBV23-1 is treated as an ORF (open reading frame) with a function not yet certain. The CDR3 runs 15 residues. With V trimmed by 11 bases and J by 6 bases, 19 bases remained unmatched. Here the CDR3 DNA reads TGCGCCTCCGACCACGGCCGAGACAGGGTAATCGAGCAGTACTTC. Its protein is CASDHGRDRVIEQYF.

This sequence joins TRBV19 and TRBJ2-3, with D possibly being TRBD1 or TRBD2 (5 bases each). The V end was cut by 1 base, the J end by 4 bases, with 9 bases between. The CDR3 is 14 residues long. The germline V gene encodes CDR1 LNHDA and CDR2 SQIVND (reference sequence). The CDR3 is CASSIAGPPDTQYF. In DNA, the CDR3 is TGTGCCAGTAGTATAGCGGGACCCCCAGATACGCAGTATTTT.

J is TRBJ1-1 and V is TRBV2, with TRBD1 as a possible D gene (6 bases). The V end was cut by 10 bases, the J end by 5 bases, with 17 bases between. Germline CDR1 reads SNHLY; CDR2 reads FYNNEI. The CDR3 is 13 amino acids. Here the CDR3 DNA reads TGTGCCATGGGGGCCCGGGAAGGGACTGAAGCTTTCTTT. Its translation: CAMGAREGTEAFF.

The chain links TRBV29-1 to TRBJ2-7, with a tentative D call TRBD1 (6 bases). The CDR3 is 14 amino acids. Deletions cut 5 bases from V and 2 bases from J, with 16 bases between. CDR1 SQVTM and CDR2 ANQGSEA come from the germline V gene. DNA for the CDR3: TGCAGCGTTAAGGACAGAATATCCGCCTACGAGCAGTACTTC. Translation: CSVKDRISAYEQYF.

The J gene is TRBJ2-7, the V gene TRBV12-2; the tabulated D call, TRBD2, remains unverified against the DNA. TRBV12-2 is described as a pseudogene. This CDR3 contains 12 residues. The CDR3 is CASRLPDYEEYF. CDR3 coding DNA: TGTGCAAGTCGCTTACCAGACTATGAGGAGTACTTC.